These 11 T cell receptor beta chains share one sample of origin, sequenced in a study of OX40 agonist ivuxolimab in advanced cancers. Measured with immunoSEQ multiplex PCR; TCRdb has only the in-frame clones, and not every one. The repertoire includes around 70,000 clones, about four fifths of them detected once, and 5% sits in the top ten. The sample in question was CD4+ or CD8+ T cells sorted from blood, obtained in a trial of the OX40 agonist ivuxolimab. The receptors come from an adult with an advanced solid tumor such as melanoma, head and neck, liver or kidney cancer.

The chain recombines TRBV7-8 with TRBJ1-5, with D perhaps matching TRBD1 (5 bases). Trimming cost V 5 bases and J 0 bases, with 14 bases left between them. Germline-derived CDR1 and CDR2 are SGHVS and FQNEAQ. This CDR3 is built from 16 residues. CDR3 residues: CASSQGRSYSNQPQHF. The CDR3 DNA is TGTGCCAGCAGCCAGGGACGGAGCTATAGCAATCAGCCCCAGCATTTT.

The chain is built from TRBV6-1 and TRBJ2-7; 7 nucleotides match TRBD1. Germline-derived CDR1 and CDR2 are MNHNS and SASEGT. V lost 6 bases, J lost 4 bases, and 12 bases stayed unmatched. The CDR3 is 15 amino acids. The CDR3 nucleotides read TGTGCCAGCAGCCGGGACAGCTACCTTACATACGAGCAGTACTTC. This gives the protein CASSRDSYLTYEQYF.

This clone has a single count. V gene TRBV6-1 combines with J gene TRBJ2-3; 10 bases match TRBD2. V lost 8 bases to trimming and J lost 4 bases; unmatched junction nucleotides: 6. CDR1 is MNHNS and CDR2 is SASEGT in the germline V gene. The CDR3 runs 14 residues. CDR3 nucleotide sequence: TGTGCCAGCGGGGAGCGGGGGGGGCCAGATACGCAGTATTTT. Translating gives CASGERGGPDTQYF.

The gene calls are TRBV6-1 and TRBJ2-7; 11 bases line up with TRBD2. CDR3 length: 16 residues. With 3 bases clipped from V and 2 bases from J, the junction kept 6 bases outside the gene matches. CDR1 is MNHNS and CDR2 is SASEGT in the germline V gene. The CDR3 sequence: CASSEGLADTTYEQYF. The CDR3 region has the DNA TGTGCCAGCAGTGAGGGACTAGCGGATACAACCTACGAGCAGTACTTC.

CDR3 amino acids: CASSFPSSGGSSYNEQFF. The CDR3, as DNA: TGTGCCAGCAGCTTCCCTTCTAGCGGAGGGAGCTCCTACAATGAGCAGTTCTTC. The chain carries TRBV7-2 and TRBJ2-1; 7 bases agree with TRBD2. The CDR3 contains 18 residues. The ends lost 3 bases at V and 0 bases at J; junction bases unmatched: 11. Germline V gene sequence: CDR1 SGHTA, CDR2 FQGNSA. Together with reference TRBV7-2 and TRBJ2-1, the CDR3 gives the full variable domain: GAGVSQSPSNKVTEKGKDVELRCDPISGHTALYWYRQSLGQGLEFLIYFQGNSAPDKSGLPSDRFSAERTGGSVSTLTIQRTQQEDSAVYLCASSFPSSGGSSYNEQFFGPGTRLTVL.

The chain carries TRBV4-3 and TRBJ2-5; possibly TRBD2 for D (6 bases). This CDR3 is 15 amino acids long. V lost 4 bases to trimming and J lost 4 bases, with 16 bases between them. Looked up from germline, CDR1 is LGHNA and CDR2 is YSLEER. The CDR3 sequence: CASSPEGGRGETQYF. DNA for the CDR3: TGCGCCAGCAGCCCAGAGGGAGGAAGGGGAGAGACCCAGTACTTC.

CDR3: CSVVSPNYGYTF. CDR3 nucleotide sequence: TGCAGCGTTGTAAGCCCTAACTATGGCTACACCTTC. V gene TRBV29-1 combines with J gene TRBJ1-2; D gene unclear. V lost 4 bases to trimming and J lost 0 bases, with 6 bases between them. Per the germline V gene, CDR1 is SQVTM and CDR2 is ANQGSEA. CDR3 size: 12 residues.

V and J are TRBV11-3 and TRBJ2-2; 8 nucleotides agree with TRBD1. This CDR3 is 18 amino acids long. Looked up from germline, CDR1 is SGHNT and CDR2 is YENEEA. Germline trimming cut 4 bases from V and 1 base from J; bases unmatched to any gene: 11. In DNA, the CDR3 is TGTGCCAGCAGCTCGGGTCTTTACGGGACAGGGAACACCGGGGAGCTGTTTTTT. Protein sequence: CASSSGLYGTGNTGELFF.

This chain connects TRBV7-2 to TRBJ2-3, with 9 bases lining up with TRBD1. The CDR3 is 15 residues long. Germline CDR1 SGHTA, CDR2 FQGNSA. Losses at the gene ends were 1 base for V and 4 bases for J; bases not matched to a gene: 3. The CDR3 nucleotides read TGTGCCAGCAGCTTAGGGACAGGGGAAGCAGATACGCAGTATTTT. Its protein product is CASSLGTGEADTQYF.

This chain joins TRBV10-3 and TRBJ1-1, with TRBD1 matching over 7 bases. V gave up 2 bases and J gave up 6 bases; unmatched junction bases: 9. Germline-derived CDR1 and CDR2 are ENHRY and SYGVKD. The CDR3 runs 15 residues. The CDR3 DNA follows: TGTGCCATCAGTGAGCCGCAACAGGGGATAGCTGAAGCTTTCTTT. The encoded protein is CAISEPQQGIAEAFF.

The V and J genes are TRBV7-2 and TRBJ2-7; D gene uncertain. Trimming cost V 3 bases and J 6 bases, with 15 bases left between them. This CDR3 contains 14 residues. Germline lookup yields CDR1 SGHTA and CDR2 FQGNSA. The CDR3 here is CASSFGRTLREQYF. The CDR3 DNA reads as TGTGCCAGCAGCTTCGGGCGGACCCTCCGCGAGCAGTACTTC.